This T cell receptor beta chain was recorded in a study of blood T cells in healthy people across ages. Study summary: T cells yielded about one barcoded beta molecule per two cells through template switching. Points from the study as a whole: As age increased, TCR beta diversity per million T cells fell in a roughly linear fashion.

Germline-derived CDR1 and CDR2 are SGHRS and YFSETQ. The V end was cut by 0 bases, the J end by 1 base, with 13 bases between. CDR3 length: 16 amino acids. A J-beta primer mix and a sample-barcoded 5' primer were used in a second PCR of about 6 to 12 cycles. TCRdb passed the 5' RACE reads through MiXCR, listing each CDR3 protein once. The sample records around 1.5 million distinct CDR3 sequences, roughly 30% being singletons. Only a few counts were recorded for this clonotype. The antigen is undetermined. The sequence was obtained from a woman in her twenties or thirties in good health. Sequencing was done on a sample of blood. This chain links TRBV5-1 with TRBJ2-5, with D tentatively TRBD1 or TRBD2 (5 bases each). CDR3 residues: CASSLGVRGAQETQYF. Here the CDR3 DNA reads TGCGCCAGCAGCTTGGGGGTAAGGGGAGCCCAAGAGACCCAGTACTTC.